This T cell receptor (beta chain) appears in the sequencing data of a study of cytomegalovirus exposure and HLA in healthy donors. General study results and limits: The study dropped some indistinguishable V segments, TRBV6-2 and TRBV6-3 among them. Later analysis associated a missense DCLRE1C variant with TCR beta V- and J-gene trimming.

The sample holds a few counts of this clone. Its specificity is unknown. This PCR relied on a set of 60 Vbeta primers and 13 Jbeta primers. Produced via immunoSEQ multiplex PCR; TCRdb's table is partial and in-frame only. This table has fewer than 150,000 clones, over 60% appearing once. The germline gives CDR1 SEHNR, CDR2 FQNEAQ (reference sequence). The CDR3 loop spans 15 amino acids. Trimming left V 2 bases short and J 0 bases short, with 11 bases between. The chain links TRBV7-9 to TRBJ2-7; D may be TRBD1 (6 bases). Sequenced: PBMCs. This sequence originates from a woman between 45 and 65 years old in good health and CMV-seronegative. CDR3 nucleotide sequence: TGTGCCAGCAGCTTACGGACAGCGAGCTCCTACGAGCAGTACTTC. This gives the protein CASSLRTASSYEQYF.